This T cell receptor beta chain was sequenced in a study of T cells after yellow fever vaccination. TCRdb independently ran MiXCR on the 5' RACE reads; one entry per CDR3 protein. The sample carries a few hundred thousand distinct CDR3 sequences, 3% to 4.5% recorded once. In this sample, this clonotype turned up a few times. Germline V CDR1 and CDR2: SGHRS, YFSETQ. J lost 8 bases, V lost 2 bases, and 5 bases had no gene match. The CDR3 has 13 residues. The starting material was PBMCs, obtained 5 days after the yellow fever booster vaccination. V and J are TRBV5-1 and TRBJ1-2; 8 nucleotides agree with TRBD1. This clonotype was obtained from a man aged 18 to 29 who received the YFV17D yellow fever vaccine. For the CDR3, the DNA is TGCGCCAGCAGCTTCTGGACAGGGCGCGGCTACACCTTC. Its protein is CASSFWTGRGYTF.